The 18 T cell receptor beta chains presented below share a single source sample, sequenced in a study of shared clonotypes between healthy human individuals (dated by TCRdb to the early 2020s). Libraries were built with the immunoSEQ multiplex PCR assay. Held by TCRdb, this immuneACCESS table contains in-frame sequences only and omits some clones. Under half of the omission traces to an unresolved V gene where checked; the cause of the rest is unknown. The sample records about 2.2 million clones, about 93% of which are singletons. The ten biggest clones cover approximately 1.7% of the sample. CD8 naive samples consisted of CD45RO-negative cells that were positively selected for CCR7, yielding a CD45RA+CCR7+ population without TemRA cells. The sequencing input was naive CD8+ T cells from PBMCs. The cell subset or site label, read with the paper, signifies: CD45RA+CCR7+. The receptors stem from a man between 18 and 35 years old in good health. Some clones in this sample may be carry-over from other donors' samples.

Points on this clone: This sample also contains other DNA sequences that code for the same CDR3. This sequence joins TRBV28 and TRBJ1-1; D may be TRBD1 (5 bases). Germline V lookup: CDR1 MDHEN, CDR2 SYDVKM. The length of the CDR3 is 14 residues. Deletions cut 2 bases from V and 2 bases from J, with 9 bases between. CDR3 region: CASSLPGGNTEAFF. The CDR3 region has the DNA TGTGCCAGCAGTTTACCGGGGGGTAACACTGAAGCTTTCTTT.

The CDR3, as DNA: TGCGCCAGCAGCTTGGCCGAGACCATGAACACTGAAGCTTTCTTT. Amino acids: CASSLAETMNTEAFF. The V call is TRBV5-1, the J call TRBJ1-1, with D unresolved. Trimming shortened V by 0 bases and J by 0 bases, and 9 bases separated the two germline ends. CDR1 SGHRS and CDR2 YFSETQ come from the germline V gene. This CDR3 comprises 15 residues.

The chain combines TRBV6-4 with TRBJ2-1; D is possibly TRBD2 (5 bases). The CDR3 has 14 residues. Trimming pared 0 bases from V and 5 bases from J, leaving 8 bases between. CDR1 is MRHNA and CDR2 is SNTAGT in the germline V gene. CDR3 sequence: CASSDSATNNEQFF. The CDR3 nucleotides read TGTGCCAGCAGTGACTCCGCGACTAACAATGAGCAGTTCTTC.

Notes on this clone: In the same sample, other DNA sequences code for this CDR3. The chain carries TRBV27 and TRBJ2-7; unclear D gene. Trimming left V 2 bases short and J 6 bases short, with 5 bases between. CDR1 and CDR2 from the germline V gene are MNHEY and SMNVEV (reference sequence). This CDR3 has 11 amino acids. The DNA for the CDR3 is TGTGCCAGCAGTTTAGGGGTCGAGCAGTACTTC. Translated, it gives CASSLGVEQYF.

A few counts support this clone. V is TRBV30 and J is TRBJ1-1; D call uncertain. The CDR3 covers 10 residues. Trimming removed 1 base from V and 12 bases from J, with 9 bases in between. Per the germline V gene, CDR1 is GTSNPN and CDR2 is SVGIG (reference sequence). In nucleotides, the CDR3 is TGTGCCTGGAGTGGACACGAAACTTTCTTT. It codes for CAWSGHETFF.

The chain is built from TRBV6-1 and TRBJ2-7; no reliable D call. Germline V gene sequence: CDR1 MNHNS, CDR2 SASEGT. Trimming left V 6 bases short and J 1 base short, with 16 bases between. This CDR3 contains 15 residues. The CDR3 sequence is CASSFSKSLSYEQYF. Written as DNA, the CDR3 is TGTGCCAGCAGCTTTTCAAAATCCCTTTCCTACGAGCAGTACTTC.

The V and J genes are TRBV5-6 and TRBJ2-5, with TRBD1 identical over 7 bases. The end of the DNA aligns better with TRBJ2-7, so the J call may be wrong. Germline V gene lookup returns CDR1 SGHDT and CDR2 YYEEEE. The CDR3 spans 12 residues. The CDR3 loop reads CASSLQGDEQYF. The CDR3 nucleotides read TGTGCCAGCAGCTTGCAGGGGGACGAGCAGTACTTC.

This clone was seen just once. The V and J genes are TRBV7-6 and TRBJ2-1; 8 nucleotides align to TRBD2. V gave up 5 bases and J gave up 4 bases; unmatched junction bases: 7. This CDR3 has 15 residues. The germline gives CDR1 SGHVS, CDR2 FNYEAQ. This chain's CDR3 is CASSPRGGGYNEQFF. The CDR3 nucleotides are TGTGCCAGCAGCCCCCGGGGGGGAGGATACAATGAGCAGTTCTTC.

This chain links TRBV2 with TRBJ2-5, with D unclear. The CDR3 contains 15 residues. Germline V CDR1 and CDR2: SNHLY, FYNNEI. The V end was cut by 8 bases, the J end by 7 bases, with 23 bases between. This chain's CDR3 is CASLFASGVTGTQYF. Here the CDR3 DNA reads TGTGCCAGCCTCTTCGCTTCTGGGGTAACTGGGACCCAGTACTTC.

This chain connects TRBV7-2 to TRBJ1-1; D perhaps matches TRBD1 (5 bases). Germline values: CDR1 SGHTA, CDR2 FQGNSA. The V gene lost 6 bases and the J gene lost 1 base, with 15 bases spanning the gap. CDR3 size: 15 residues. The CDR3 DNA reads TGTGCCAGCAGTTATCCAGGGCAGGGGAACACTGAAGCTTTCTTT. Residues: CASSYPGQGNTEAFF.

The rearrangement joins TRBV7-6 to TRBJ2-1; D may be TRBD1 or TRBD2 (5 bases each). Trimming took off 4 bases at V and 5 bases at J, with 15 bases between the two ends. Germline CDR1 reads SGHVS; CDR2 reads FNYEAQ. The CDR3 contains 15 residues. CDR3 DNA sequence: TGTGCCAGCAGCTGGACCCGGGGCGGACACAATGAGCAGTTCTTC. Its protein product is CASSWTRGGHNEQFF.

V usage is TRBV13 and J usage is TRBJ2-6; maybe TRBD2 (6 bases). V was cut by 3 bases and J by 1 base, with 13 bases left in between. This CDR3 has 17 residues. Germline V gives CDR1 PRHDT, CDR2 FYEKMQ (reference sequence). The CDR3 loop is CASSLLIGGSGANVLTF. In DNA, the CDR3 is TGTGCCAGCAGCTTGCTCATCGGAGGGTCTGGGGCCAACGTCCTGACTTTC.

The chain has TRBV7-9 and TRBJ2-5; no clear D. V lost 2 bases and J 3 bases, leaving 4 bases between the germline ends. Germline V gene lookup returns CDR1 SEHNR and CDR2 FQNEAQ (reference sequence). This CDR3 is built from 12 residues. Here the CDR3 reads CASSLTEETQYF. CDR3 sequence (DNA): TGTGCCAGCAGCTTAACGGAAGAGACCCAGTACTTC.

This clone showed up just once. The CDR3: CASSLAGTGSTGELFF. CDR3 DNA: TGTGCCAGCAGCTTAGCCGGGACAGGGAGCACCGGGGAGCTGTTTTTT. The gene calls are TRBV7-9 and TRBJ2-2, with TRBD1 matching 9 bases. Germline loops: CDR1 SEHNR, CDR2 FQNEAQ (reference sequence). Trimming cost V 0 bases and J 4 bases; bases outside gene matches: 3. This CDR3 comprises 16 residues.

The chain combines TRBV28 with TRBJ2-7; 8 bases are shared with TRBD2. CDR3 length equals 16 residues. The V and J ends lost 4 bases and 2 bases, in that order; junction bases with no gene match: 10. The germline CDR1 and CDR2 sequences are MDHEN and SYDVKM. This chain's CDR3 is CASSYSEREPTYEQYF. The CDR3 coding sequence is TGTGCCAGCAGTTATTCCGAGCGGGAGCCGACCTACGAGCAGTACTTC.

This clone has only one observation. The rearrangement links TRBV7-9 to TRBJ2-7, with TRBD2 matching 12 bases. CDR1 is SEHNR and CDR2 is FQNEAQ in the germline V gene (reference sequence). This CDR3 region has 16 residues. V was clipped by 6 bases and J by 4 bases; unmatched bases: 10. The CDR3 spells CASRGERLAGGYEQYF. For the CDR3, the DNA is TGTGCCAGCAGGGGGGAGAGGCTAGCGGGAGGGTACGAGCAGTACTTC.

The DNA for the CDR3 is TGTGCCAGTAGTTCCCACGAGAATCACAATGAGCAGTTCTTC. It is translated as CASSSHENHNEQFF. The V call is TRBV19, the J call TRBJ2-1; D is uncertain. There are 14 residues in the CDR3. Germline V gene sequence: CDR1 LNHDA, CDR2 SQIVND (reference sequence). Between the trimmed V and J ends, which lost 5 bases and 5 bases, there was a span of 13 bases.

The chain links TRBV7-9 to TRBJ2-2; D might be TRBD1 (6 bases). CDR3 length: 15 residues. From germline, CDR1 is SEHNR and CDR2 FQNEAQ (reference sequence). Trimming cost V 2 bases and J 3 bases, with 10 bases left between them. CDR3 amino acids: CASSLTGFDTGELFF. In DNA, the CDR3 is TGTGCCAGCAGCTTAACAGGGTTTGACACCGGGGAGCTGTTTTTT.